The clone carrying this T cell receptor (beta chain) has a handful of counts. RNA transcripts were the template, and TCR beta CDR3 regions were amplified from them. Scientists carried out first-round RT-PCR using HTBI primers and then a second-round multiplex PCR. Via MiXCR, TCRdb re-called the multiplex PCR reads, giving one row per CDR3 protein. The sample shows about 740,000 distinct CDR3 sequences, around 40% of them seen only once. Germline-derived CDR1 and CDR2 are PRHDT and FYEKMQ (reference sequence). Trimming left V 0 bases short and J 4 bases short, with 6 bases between. This CDR3 spans 13 amino acids. This sample stems from a study of Graves' ophthalmopathy and Graves' hyperthyroidism.

The chain employs TRBV13 and TRBJ2-5, with TRBD2 as a possible D gene (5 bases). This clonotype was sampled from an adult man with Graves' ophthalmopathy. Source material: peripheral blood. The CDR3 region has the DNA TGTGCCAGCAGCTTAGGCGAGGGAGAGACCCAGTACTTC. Protein product: CASSLGEGETQYF. Complete variable domain (other parts from reference TRBV13 and TRBJ2-5): AAGVIQSPRHLIKEKRETATLKCYPIPRHDTVYWYQQGPGQDPQFLISFYEKMQSDKGSIPDRFSAQQFSDYHSELNMSSLELGDSALYFCASSLGEGETQYFGPGTRLLVL.